The source of this T cell receptor (beta chain) is a study of cytomegalovirus exposure and HLA in healthy donors. Trimming took 5 bases from V and 6 from J, leaving 7 bases between them. This CDR3 is built from 12 residues. Germline CDR1 is LNHNV and CDR2 is YYDKDF (reference sequence). 60 Vbeta and 13 Jbeta primers were used in PCR. Clones were read by immunoSEQ multiplex PCR, and TCRdb kept only the in-frame ones, dropping some. Here the sample spans approximately 39,000 clones, more than 60% being singletons. The sequence was collected from a man aged 25-45 years in good health and CMV-seronegative. V gene TRBV15 combines with J gene TRBJ1-4; D is uncertain. The source material was PBMCs. CDR3 sequence: CATSGRDEKLFF. CDR3 sequence (DNA): TGTGCCACCAGCGGCCGGGATGAAAAACTGTTTTTT.